Each of the 13 T cell receptor beta chains below was sequenced from the same sample in a study of cytomegalovirus exposure and HLA in healthy donors. The primer mix had 60 Vbeta and 13 Jbeta primers. The protocol was immunoSEQ multiplex PCR, while the TCRdb copy is restricted to in-frame clones and leaves out a portion. This table has 150,000 or so clones, roughly 79% appearing once. Sequencing was done on a sample of PBMCs. The receptors were sampled from a woman between 40 and 55 years old in good health and CMV-seronegative.

CDR3 coding DNA: TGCGCCAGCAGCCAGTCGGGGAACTACGAGCAGTACTTC. It encodes CASSQSGNYEQYF. The J gene is TRBJ2-7, the V gene TRBV5-1, with D possibly TRBD2 on 5 matching bases. The V and J ends lost 4 bases and 3 bases respectively, with 11 bases between them. Germline CDR1 SGHRS, CDR2 YFSETQ. The CDR3 runs to 13 residues.

This clone was observed a handful of times. The chain couples TRBV29-1 to TRBJ1-1, with 11 bases fitting TRBD1. J lost 5 bases, V lost 6 bases, and 8 bases had no gene match. CDR3 length equals 14 residues. Looked up from germline, CDR1 is SQVTM and CDR2 is ANQGSEA. As DNA, the CDR3 is TGCAGCGTCTCTAGGACAGGGGGCATAACTGAAGCTTTCTTT. It specifies CSVSRTGGITEAFF.

This chain joins TRBV9 and TRBJ2-1; 12 bases are a match to TRBD1. V gave up 2 bases and J gave up 8 bases; unmatched junction bases: 5. The V gene's germline CDR1 is SGDLS and CDR2 YYNGEE. The CDR3 contains 15 residues. The CDR3 reads CASSVRDRGHHEQFF. The CDR3 coding sequence is TGTGCCAGCAGCGTCCGGGACAGGGGGCACCATGAGCAGTTCTTC.

This rearrangement joins TRBV19 to TRBJ1-1, with D uncertain. Deletions cut 4 bases from V and 1 base from J, with 4 bases between. The germline V gene encodes CDR1 LNHDA and CDR2 SQIVND (reference sequence). The CDR3 contains 12 residues. The CDR3 bases are TGTGCCAGTAGTACCCAGAACACTGAAGCTTTCTTT. Its translation is CASSTQNTEAFF.

In DNA form, the CDR3 reads TGTGCCAGCAGCCAAGGACTAGCAGCTTACAATGAGCAGTTCTTC. This translates into CASSQGLAAYNEQFF. The chain links TRBV4-2 to TRBJ2-1; 7 bases align to TRBD2. The length of the CDR3 is 15 residues. Trimming at V came to 1 base and at J to 4 bases, leaving 4 bases not matched to a gene. Germline assignment: CDR1 LGHNA and CDR2 YNFKEQ.

The chain links TRBV11-2 to TRBJ2-7; 16 bases are a match to TRBD2. The CDR3 is 16 residues long. Germline V CDR1 and CDR2: SGHAT, FQNNGV. V trimming: 4 bases; J trimming: 7 bases; junction bases outside the gene matches: 7. The CDR3 DNA reads as TGTGCCAGCAGCTCGGGACTAGCGGGAGGGTTTTGGGAGCAGTACTTC. Translating it yields CASSSGLAGGFWEQYF.

The chain carries TRBV28 and TRBJ1-5, with D perhaps TRBD1 (6 bases). V was shortened by 5 bases and J by 4 bases, with 15 bases between the two germline ends. The CDR3 runs to 15 residues. CDR1 MDHEN and CDR2 SYDVKM come from the germline V gene. CDR3 loop: CASSTHRVGNQPQHF. As DNA, the CDR3 is TGTGCCAGCAGTACCCACAGGGTCGGTAATCAGCCCCAGCATTTT. Filled out from reference TRBV28 and TRBJ1-5, the complete variable domain reads DVKVTQSSRYLVKRTGEKVFLECVQDMDHENMFWYRQDPGLGLRLIYFSYDVKMKEKGDIPEGYSVSREKKERFSLILESASTNQTSMYLCASSTHRVGNQPQHFGDGTRLSIL.

V and J are TRBV11-3 and TRBJ1-1; D may be TRBD1 (5 bases). The germline V and J ends were trimmed by 1 base and 2 bases, with 11 bases remaining between them. The V gene's germline CDR1 is SGHNT and CDR2 YENEEA. The CDR3 has 15 amino acids. In nucleotides, the CDR3 is TGTGCCAGCAGCTTAGTGGCAGGGTTAAACACTGAAGCTTTCTTT. Translating gives CASSLVAGLNTEAFF.

The rearrangement joins TRBV30 to TRBJ1-3; D is perhaps TRBD1 (5 bases). Germline CDR1 reads GTSNPN; CDR2 reads SVGIG (reference sequence). This CDR3 region has 16 residues. V lost 1 base to trimming and J lost 0 bases, with 13 bases between them. Here the CDR3 reads CAWSANRDFSGNTIYF. The CDR3 region has the DNA TGTGCCTGGAGTGCCAACCGGGACTTCTCTGGAAACACCATATATTTT.

The chain uses TRBV6-1 and TRBJ2-3; 7 bases match TRBD2. Looked up from germline, CDR1 is MNHNS and CDR2 is SASEGT. The J segment lost 6 bases and the V segment lost 2 bases, leaving 8 bases of the junction unmatched. CDR3 length equals 15 residues. The CDR3 loop is CASSEQAGVPDTQYF. CDR3 nucleotides: TGTGCCAGCAGTGAACAGGCGGGAGTGCCGGATACGCAGTATTTT.

The CDR3 spells CASITSGLRSGELFF. CDR3 bases: TGTGCCAGCATCACCTCCGGACTAAGGTCCGGGGAGCTGTTTTTT. The chain carries TRBV6-1 and TRBJ2-2, with D maybe TRBD2 (6 bases). Germline CDR1 reads MNHNS; CDR2 reads SASEGT. This CDR3 is built from 15 residues. Trimming removed 7 bases from V and 6 bases from J, with 18 bases in between.

This clone was observed a handful of times. This chain links TRBV2 with TRBJ2-3; TRBD2 is a possible D gene (5 bases). The germline V gene encodes CDR1 SNHLY and CDR2 FYNNEI. V lost 7 bases and J 0 bases, leaving 14 bases between the germline ends. The CDR3 loop spans 15 amino acids. The CDR3 protein is CASMVPKRSTDTQYF. The DNA for the CDR3 is TGTGCCAGCATGGTCCCCAAGCGGAGCACAGATACGCAGTATTTT.

This clone has more than one count but fewer than ten. CDR3 bases: TGTGCCAGCAGTGGCGGACAGGGCCCTGAAGCTTTCTTT. It codes for CASSGGQGPEAFF. The chain recombines TRBV6-1 with TRBJ1-1, with 8 nucleotides matching TRBD1. Per germline, CDR1 MNHNS and CDR2 SASEGT. CDR3 size: 13 residues. After removal of 4 bases from V and 6 bases from J, the junction contained 4 bases not matched to a gene.